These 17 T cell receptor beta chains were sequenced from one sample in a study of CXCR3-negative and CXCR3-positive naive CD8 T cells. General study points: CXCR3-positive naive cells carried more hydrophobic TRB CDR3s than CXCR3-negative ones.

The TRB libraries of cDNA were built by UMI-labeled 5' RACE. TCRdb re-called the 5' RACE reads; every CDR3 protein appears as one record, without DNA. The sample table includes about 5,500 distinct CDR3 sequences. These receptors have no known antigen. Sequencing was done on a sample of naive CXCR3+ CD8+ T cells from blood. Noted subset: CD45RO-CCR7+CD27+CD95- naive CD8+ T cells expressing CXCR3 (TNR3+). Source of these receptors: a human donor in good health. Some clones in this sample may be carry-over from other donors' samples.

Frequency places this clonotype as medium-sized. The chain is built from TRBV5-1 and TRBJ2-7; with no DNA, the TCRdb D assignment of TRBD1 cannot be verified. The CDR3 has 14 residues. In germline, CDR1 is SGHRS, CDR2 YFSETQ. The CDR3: CASSPGQATREQYF.

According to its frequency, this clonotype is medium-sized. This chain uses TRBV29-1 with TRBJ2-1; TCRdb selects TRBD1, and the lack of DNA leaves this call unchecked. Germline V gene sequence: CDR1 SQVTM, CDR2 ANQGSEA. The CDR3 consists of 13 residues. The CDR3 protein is CSVEDRGDNEQFF.

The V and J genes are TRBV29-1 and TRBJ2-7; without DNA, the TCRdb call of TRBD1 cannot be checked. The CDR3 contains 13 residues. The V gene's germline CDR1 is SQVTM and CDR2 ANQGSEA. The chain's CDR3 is CSVGDGASYEQYF.

The CDR3 here is CSARLGADTQYF. The chain has TRBV29-1 and TRBJ2-3; lacking DNA, the TRBD2 call made by TCRdb goes unchecked. The CDR3 has 12 amino acids. CDR1 is SQVTM and CDR2 is ANQGSEA in the germline V gene.

The CDR3 loop is CSVNRANTEAFF. The chain combines TRBV29-1 with TRBJ1-1; TCRdb's D gene call, TRBD1, goes unchecked for lack of DNA. Germline CDR1 and CDR2: SQVTM and ANQGSEA. The CDR3 contains 12 residues.

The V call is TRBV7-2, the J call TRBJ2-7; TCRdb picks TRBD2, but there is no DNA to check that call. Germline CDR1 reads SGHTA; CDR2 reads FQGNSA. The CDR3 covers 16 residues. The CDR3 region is CASSLPNTGLAYEQYF.

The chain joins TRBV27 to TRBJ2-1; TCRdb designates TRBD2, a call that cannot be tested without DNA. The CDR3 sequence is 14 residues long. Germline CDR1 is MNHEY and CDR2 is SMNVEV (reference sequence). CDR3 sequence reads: CASTLAGAYNEQFF.

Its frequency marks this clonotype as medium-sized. The CDR3 is CASSRWGGQETQYF. The chain combines TRBV5-5 with TRBJ2-5; TCRdb selects TRBD1, and the lack of DNA leaves this call unchecked. The CDR3 extends over 14 amino acids. Germline CDR1 SGHKS, CDR2 YYEKEE (reference sequence).

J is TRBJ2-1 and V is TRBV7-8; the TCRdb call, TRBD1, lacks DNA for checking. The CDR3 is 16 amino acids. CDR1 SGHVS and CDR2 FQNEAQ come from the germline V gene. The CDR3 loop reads CATSFFDRADYNEQFF.

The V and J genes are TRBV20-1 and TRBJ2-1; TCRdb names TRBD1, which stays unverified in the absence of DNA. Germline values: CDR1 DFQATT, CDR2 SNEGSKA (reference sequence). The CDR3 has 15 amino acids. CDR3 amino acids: CSGSDRYYSYNEQFF.

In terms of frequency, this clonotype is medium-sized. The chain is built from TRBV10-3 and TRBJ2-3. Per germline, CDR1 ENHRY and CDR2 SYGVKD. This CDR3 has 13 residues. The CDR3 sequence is CAISEGMVAPQYF.

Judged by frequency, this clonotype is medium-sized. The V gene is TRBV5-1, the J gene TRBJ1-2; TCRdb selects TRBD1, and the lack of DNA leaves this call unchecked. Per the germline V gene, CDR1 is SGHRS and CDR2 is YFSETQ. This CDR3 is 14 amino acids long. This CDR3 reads CASSLGGTHYGYTF.

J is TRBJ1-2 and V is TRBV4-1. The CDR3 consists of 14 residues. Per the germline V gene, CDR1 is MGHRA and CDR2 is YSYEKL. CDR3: CASSQLSSGDGYTF.

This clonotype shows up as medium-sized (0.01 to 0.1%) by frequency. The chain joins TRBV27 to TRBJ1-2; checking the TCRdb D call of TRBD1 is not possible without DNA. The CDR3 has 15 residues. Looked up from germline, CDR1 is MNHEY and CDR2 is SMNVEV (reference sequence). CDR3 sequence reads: CASSLSSTGVYGYTF.

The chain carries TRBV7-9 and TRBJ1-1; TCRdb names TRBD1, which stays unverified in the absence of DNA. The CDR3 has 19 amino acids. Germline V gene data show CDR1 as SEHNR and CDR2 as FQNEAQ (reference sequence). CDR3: CASSTPQFNGGQTNTEAFF.

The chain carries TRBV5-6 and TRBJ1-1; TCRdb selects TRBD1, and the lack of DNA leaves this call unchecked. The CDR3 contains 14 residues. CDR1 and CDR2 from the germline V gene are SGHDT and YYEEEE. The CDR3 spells CASSPRDRWAEAFF.

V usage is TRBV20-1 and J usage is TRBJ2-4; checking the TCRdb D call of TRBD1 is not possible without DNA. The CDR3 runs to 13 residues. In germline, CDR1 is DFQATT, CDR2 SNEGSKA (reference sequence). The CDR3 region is CSARGQGMAIQYF.